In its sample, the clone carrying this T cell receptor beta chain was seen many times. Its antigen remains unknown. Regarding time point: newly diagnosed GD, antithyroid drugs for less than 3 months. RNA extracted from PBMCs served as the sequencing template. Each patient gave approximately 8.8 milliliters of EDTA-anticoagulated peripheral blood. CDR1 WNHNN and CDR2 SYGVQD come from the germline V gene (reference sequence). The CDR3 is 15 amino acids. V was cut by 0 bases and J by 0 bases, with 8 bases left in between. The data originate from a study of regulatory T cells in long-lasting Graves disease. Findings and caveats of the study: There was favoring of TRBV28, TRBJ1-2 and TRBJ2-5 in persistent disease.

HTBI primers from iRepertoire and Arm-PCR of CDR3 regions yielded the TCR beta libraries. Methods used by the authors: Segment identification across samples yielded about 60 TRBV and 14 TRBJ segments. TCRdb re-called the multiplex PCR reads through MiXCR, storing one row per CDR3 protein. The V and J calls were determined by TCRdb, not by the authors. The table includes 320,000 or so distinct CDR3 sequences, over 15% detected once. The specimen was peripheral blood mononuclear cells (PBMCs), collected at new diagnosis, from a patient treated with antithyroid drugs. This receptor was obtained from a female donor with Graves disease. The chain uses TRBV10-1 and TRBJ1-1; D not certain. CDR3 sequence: CASSESTGLNTEAFF. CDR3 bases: TGCGCCAGCAGTGAGTCGACCGGCTTGAACACTGAAGCTTTCTTT.